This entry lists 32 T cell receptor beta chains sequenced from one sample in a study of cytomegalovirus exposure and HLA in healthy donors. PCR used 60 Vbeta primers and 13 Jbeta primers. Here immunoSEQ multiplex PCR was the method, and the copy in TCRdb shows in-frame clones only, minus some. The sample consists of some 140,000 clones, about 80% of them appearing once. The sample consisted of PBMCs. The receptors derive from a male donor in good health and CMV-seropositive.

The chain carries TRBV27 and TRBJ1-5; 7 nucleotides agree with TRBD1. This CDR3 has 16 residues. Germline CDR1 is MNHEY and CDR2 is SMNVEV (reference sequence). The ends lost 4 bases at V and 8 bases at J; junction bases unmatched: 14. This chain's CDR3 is CASSSGTAGSSEPQHF. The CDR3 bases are TGTGCCAGCAGTTCAGGGACAGCCGGAAGTTCGGAGCCCCAGCATTTT.

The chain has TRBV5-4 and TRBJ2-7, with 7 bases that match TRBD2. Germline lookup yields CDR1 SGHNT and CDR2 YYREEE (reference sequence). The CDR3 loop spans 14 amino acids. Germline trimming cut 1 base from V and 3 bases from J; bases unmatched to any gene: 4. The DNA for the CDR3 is TGTGCCAGCAGCTTGTCCAGCGGGAACTACGAGCAGTACTTC. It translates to CASSLSSGNYEQYF.

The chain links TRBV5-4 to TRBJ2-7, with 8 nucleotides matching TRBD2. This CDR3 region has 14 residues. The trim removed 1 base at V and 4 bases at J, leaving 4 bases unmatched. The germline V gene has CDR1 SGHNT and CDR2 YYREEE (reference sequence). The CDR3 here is CASSLWASGYEQYF. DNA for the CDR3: TGTGCCAGCAGCTTGTGGGCTAGCGGGTACGAGCAGTACTTC.

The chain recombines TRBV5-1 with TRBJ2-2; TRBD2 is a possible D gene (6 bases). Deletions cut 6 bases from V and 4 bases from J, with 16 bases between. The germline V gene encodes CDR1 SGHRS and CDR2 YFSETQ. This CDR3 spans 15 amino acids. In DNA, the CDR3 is TGCGCCAGCACTCAGGTTGCTAGCGCCACCGGGGAGCTGTTTTTT. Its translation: CASTQVASATGELFF. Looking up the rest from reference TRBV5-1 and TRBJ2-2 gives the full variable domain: KAGVTQTPRYLIKTRGQQVTLSCSPISGHRSVSWYQQTPGQGLQFLFEYFSETQRNKGNFPGRFSGRQFSNSRSEMNVSTLELGDSALYLCASTQVASATGELFFGEGSRLTVL.

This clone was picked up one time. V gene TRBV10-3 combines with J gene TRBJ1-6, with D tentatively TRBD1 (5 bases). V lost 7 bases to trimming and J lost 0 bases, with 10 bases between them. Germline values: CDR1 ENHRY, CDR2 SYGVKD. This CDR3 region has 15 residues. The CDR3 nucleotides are TGTGCCATCACCCAGGGAGGCTCCTATAATTCACCCCTCCACTTT. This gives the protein CAITQGGSYNSPLHF.

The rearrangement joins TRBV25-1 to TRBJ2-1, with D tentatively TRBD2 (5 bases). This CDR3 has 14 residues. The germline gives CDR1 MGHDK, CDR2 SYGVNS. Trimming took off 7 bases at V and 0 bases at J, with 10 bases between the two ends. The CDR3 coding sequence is TGTGCCAGCACCGGGAAGAGCTCCTACAATGAGCAGTTCTTC. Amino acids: CASTGKSSYNEQFF.

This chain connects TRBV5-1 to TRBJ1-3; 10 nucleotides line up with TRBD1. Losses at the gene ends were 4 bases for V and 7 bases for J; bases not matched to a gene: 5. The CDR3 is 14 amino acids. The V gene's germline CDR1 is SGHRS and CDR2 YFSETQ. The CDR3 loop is CASSAPTGGNTIYF. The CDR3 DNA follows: TGCGCCAGCAGCGCCCCGACAGGGGGCAACACCATATATTTT.

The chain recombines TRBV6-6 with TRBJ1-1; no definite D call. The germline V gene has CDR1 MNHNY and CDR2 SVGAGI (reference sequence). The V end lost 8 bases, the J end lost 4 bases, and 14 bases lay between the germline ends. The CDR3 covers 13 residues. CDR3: CASREQTRTEAFF. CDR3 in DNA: TGTGCCAGCCGGGAACAGACTCGCACTGAAGCTTTCTTT.

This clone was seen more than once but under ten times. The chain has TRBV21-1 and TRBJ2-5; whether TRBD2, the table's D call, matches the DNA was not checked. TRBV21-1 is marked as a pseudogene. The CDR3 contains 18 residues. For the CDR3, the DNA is TGTGCCAGCAGCAATTTCAGACTAGCGGGGGGAAAACAAGAGACCCAGTACTTC. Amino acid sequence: CASSNFRLAGGKQETQYF.

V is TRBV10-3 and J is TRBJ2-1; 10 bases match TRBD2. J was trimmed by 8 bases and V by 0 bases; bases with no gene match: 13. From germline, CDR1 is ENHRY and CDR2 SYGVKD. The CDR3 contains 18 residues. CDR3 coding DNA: TGTGCCATCAGTGAGTCGTATAGGGGGCTAGCGGGGGCCTATGAGCAGTTCTTC. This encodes CAISESYRGLAGAYEQFF.

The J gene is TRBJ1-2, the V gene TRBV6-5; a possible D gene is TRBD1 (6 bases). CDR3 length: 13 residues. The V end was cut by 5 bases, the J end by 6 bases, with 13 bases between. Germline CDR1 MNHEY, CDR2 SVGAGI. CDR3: CASSSGGPDGYTF. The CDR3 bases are TGTGCCAGCAGTAGCGGGGGGCCGGATGGCTACACCTTC.

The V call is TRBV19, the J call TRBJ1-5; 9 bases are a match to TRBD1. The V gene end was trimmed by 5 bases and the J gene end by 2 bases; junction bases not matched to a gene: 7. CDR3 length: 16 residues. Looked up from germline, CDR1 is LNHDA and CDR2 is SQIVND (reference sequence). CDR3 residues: CASSEQGARGNQPQHF. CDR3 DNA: TGTGCCAGTAGTGAACAGGGGGCGCGGGGCAATCAGCCCCAGCATTTT.

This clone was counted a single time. CDR3: CASSATSTTAGGYTF. In nucleotides, the CDR3 is TGTGCCAGCAGTGCTACGTCAACGACGGCGGGCGGCTACACCTTC. The V gene is TRBV6-5, the J gene TRBJ1-2; D unresolved. The V end lost 5 bases, the J end lost 8 bases, and 21 bases lay between the germline ends. From germline, CDR1 is MNHEY and CDR2 SVGAGI. CDR3 size: 15 residues.

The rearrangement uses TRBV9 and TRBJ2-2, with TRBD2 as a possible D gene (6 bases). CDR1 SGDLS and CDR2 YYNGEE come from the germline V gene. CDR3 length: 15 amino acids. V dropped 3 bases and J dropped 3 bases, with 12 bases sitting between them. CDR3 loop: CASSGGGVDTGELFF. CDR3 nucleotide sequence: TGTGCCAGCAGCGGTGGCGGGGTCGACACCGGGGAGCTGTTTTTT.

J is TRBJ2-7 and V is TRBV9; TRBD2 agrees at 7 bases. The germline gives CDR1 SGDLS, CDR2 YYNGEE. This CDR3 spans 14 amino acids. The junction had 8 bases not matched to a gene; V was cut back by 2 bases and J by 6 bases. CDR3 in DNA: TGTGCCAGCAGCGTGAGCGGGGAGTGGGGCGAGCAGTACTTC. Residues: CASSVSGEWGEQYF.

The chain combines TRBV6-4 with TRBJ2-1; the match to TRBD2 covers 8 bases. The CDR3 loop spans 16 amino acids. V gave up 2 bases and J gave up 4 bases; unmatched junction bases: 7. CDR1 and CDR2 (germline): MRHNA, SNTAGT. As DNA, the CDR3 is TGTGCCAGCAGTGACGGAGGCGGGGGGATGTACAATGAGCAGTTCTTC. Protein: CASSDGGGGMYNEQFF.

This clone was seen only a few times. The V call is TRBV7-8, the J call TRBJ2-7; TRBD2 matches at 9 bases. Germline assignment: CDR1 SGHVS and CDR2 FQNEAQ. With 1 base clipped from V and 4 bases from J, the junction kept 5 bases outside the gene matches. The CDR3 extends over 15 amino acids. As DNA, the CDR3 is TGTGCCAGCAGCTTAGTAGCGGGGGCGCGGTACGAGCAGTACTTC. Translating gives CASSLVAGARYEQYF.

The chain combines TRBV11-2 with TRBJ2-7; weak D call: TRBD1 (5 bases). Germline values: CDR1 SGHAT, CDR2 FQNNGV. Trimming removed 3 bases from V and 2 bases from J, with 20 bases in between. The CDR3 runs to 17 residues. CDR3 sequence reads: CASSLFPFGRATYEQYF. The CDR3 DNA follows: TGTGCCAGCAGCTTGTTCCCGTTCGGCAGGGCGACCTACGAGCAGTACTTC.

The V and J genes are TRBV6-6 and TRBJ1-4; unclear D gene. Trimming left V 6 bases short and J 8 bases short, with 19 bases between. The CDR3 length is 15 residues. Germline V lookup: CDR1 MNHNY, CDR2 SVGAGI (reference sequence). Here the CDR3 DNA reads TGTGCCAGCAGCTACGACTGGGAGGGATTAGAAAAACTGTTTTTT. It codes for CASSYDWEGLEKLFF.

CDR3 protein: CASSSQGDTEAFF. DNA of the CDR3: TGTGCCAGCAGCTCCCAGGGCGACACTGAAGCTTTCTTT. The chain combines TRBV7-8 with TRBJ1-1; possible D gene TRBD1, 5 bases. Germline values: CDR1 SGHVS, CDR2 FQNEAQ. Trimming pared 4 bases from V and 3 bases from J, leaving 9 bases between. The length of the CDR3 is 13 residues.

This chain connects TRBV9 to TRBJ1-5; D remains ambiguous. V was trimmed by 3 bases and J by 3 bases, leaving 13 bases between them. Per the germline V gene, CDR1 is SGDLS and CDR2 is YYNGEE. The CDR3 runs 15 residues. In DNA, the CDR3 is TGTGCCAGCAGCGGAGGTATTATAGACAATCAGCCCCAGCATTTT. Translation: CASSGGIIDNQPQHF.

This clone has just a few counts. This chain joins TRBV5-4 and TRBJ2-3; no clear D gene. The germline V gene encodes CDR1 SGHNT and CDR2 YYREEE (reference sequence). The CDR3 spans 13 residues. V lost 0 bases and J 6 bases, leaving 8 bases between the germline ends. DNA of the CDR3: TGTGCCAGCAGCTTGGTTGCGAAGGATACGCAGTATTTT. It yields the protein CASSLVAKDTQYF.

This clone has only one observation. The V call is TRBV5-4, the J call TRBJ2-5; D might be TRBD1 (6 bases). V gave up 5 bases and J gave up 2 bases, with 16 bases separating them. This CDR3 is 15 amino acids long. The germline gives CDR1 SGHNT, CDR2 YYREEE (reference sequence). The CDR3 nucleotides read TGTGCCAGCAGTCCGTACAGGGCATATCAAGAGACCCAGTACTTC. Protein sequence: CASSPYRAYQETQYF.

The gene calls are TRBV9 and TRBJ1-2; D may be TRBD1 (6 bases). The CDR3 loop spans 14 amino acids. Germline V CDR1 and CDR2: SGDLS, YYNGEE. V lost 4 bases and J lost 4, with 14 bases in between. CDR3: CASSPDGQIYGYTF. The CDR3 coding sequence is TGTGCCAGCAGCCCCGACGGACAGATCTATGGCTACACCTTC.

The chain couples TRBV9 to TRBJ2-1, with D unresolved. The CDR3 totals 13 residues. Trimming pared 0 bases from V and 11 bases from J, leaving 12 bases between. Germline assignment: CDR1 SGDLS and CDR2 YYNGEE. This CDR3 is CASSVDTPTQQFF. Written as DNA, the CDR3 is TGTGCCAGCAGCGTAGATACCCCAACTCAGCAGTTCTTC.

The CDR3 bases are TGTGCCATCAGTCAGGGCACAGGGATGTACACTGAAGCTTTCTTT. Amino acids: CAISQGTGMYTEAFF. The V gene is TRBV10-3, the J gene TRBJ1-1; maybe TRBD1 (6 bases). In germline, CDR1 is ENHRY, CDR2 SYGVKD. The CDR3 spans 15 residues. V was cut by 5 bases and J by 3 bases, with 16 bases left in between.

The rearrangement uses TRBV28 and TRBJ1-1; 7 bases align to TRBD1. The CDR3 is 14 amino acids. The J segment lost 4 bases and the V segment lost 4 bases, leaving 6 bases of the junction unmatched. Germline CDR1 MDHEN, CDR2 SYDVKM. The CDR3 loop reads CASSSTGSVTEAFF. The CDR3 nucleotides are TGTGCCAGCAGTTCGACAGGGTCGGTCACTGAAGCTTTCTTT.

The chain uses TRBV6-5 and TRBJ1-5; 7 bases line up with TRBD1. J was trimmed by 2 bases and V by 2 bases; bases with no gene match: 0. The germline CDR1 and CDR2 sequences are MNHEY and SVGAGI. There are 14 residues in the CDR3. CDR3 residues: CASSYDRGNQPQHF. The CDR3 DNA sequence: TGTGCCAGCAGTTACGACAGGGGCAATCAGCCCCAGCATTTT.

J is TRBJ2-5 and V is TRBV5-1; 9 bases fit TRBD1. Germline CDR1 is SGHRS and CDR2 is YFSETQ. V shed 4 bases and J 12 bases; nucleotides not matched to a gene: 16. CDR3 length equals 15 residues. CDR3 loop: CASSALGTGLRGEYF. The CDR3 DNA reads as TGCGCCAGCAGCGCCCTAGGGACAGGGCTTCGGGGAGAGTACTTC.

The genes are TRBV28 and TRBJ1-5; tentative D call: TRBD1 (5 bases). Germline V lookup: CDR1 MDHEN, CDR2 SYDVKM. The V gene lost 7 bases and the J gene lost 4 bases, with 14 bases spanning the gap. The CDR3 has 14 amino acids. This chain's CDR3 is CASTSGDWNQPQHF. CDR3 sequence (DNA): TGTGCCAGCACCTCGGGGGATTGGAATCAGCCCCAGCATTTT.

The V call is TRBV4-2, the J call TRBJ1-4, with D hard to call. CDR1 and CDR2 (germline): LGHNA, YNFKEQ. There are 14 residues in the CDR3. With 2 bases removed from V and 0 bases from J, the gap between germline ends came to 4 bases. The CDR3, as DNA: TGTGCCAGCAGCCAATCAGCAACTAATGAAAAACTGTTTTTT. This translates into CASSQSATNEKLFF.

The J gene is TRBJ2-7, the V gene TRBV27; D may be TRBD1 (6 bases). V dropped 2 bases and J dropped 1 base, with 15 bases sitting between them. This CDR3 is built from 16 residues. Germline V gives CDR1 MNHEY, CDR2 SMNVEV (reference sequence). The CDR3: CASSLAPGHNSYEQYF. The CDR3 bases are TGTGCCAGCAGTTTAGCACCGGGACACAATTCCTACGAGCAGTACTTC.